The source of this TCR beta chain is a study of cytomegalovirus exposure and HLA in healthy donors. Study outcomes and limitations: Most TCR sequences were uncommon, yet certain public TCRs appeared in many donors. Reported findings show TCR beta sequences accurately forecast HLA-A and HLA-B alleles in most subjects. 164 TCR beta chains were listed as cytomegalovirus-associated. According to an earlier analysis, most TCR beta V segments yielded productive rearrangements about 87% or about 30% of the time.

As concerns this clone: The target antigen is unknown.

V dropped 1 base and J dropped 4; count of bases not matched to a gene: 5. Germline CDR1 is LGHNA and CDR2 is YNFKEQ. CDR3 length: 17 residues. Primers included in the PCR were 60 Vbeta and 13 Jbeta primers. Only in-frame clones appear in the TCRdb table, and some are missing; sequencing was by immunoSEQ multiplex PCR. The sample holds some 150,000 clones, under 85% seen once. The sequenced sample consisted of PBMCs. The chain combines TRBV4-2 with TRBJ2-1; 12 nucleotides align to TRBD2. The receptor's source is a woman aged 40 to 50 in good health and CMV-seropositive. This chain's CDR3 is CASSQGLAGGVYNEQFF. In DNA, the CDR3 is TGTGCCAGCAGCCAAGGGCTAGCGGGGGGGGTTTACAATGAGCAGTTCTTC.